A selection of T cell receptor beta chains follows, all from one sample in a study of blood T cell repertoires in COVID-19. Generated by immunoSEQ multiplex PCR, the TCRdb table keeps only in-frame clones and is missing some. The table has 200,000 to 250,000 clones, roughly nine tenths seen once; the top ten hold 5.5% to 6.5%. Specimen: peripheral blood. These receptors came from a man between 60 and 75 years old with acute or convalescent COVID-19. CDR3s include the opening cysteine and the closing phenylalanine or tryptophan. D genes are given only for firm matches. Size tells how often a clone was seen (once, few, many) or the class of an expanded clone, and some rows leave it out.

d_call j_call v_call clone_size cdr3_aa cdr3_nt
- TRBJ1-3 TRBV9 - CASSPKDDSASGNTIYF TGTGCCAGCAGCCCCAAAGACGACAGTGCCTCTGGAAACACCATATATTTT
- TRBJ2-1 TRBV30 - CAWKGVFQTSYNEQFF TGTGCCTGGAAAGGGGTCTTCCAGACTTCCTACAATGAGCAGTTCTTC
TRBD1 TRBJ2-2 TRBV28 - CASSSHFGTGDTGELFF TGTGCCAGCAGTTCACACTTTGGGACAGGGGACACCGGGGAGCTGTTTTTT
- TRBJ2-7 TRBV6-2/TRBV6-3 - CASSYSKVRAEQYF TGTGCCAGCAGTTACTCGAAGGTCAGGGCCGAGCAGTACTTC
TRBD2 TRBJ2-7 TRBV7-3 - CASSPAGREAISEQYF TGTGCCAGCAGCCCTGCGGGGCGGGAGGCGATAAGTGAGCAGTACTTC
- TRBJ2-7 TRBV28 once CASSSLPATGTNLYF TGTGCCAGCAGTAGCCTTCCTGCCACCGGGACAAACTTATACTTC
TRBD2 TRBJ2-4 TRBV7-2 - CASSLASGSNIQYF TGTGCCAGCAGCTTGGCTAGCGGGAGTAACATTCAGTACTTC
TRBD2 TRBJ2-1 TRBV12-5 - CASGDSGRHNEQFF TGTGCTAGTGGGGATAGCGGGAGGCACAATGAGCAGTTCTTC
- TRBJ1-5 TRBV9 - CASSLTGIENQPQHF TGTGCCAGCAGTCTTACAGGCATAGAAAATCAGCCCCAGCATTTT
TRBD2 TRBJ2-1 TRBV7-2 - CASSLAGLAGYNEQFF TGTGCCAGCAGCTTAGCGGGACTAGCGGGCTACAATGAGCAGTTCTTC
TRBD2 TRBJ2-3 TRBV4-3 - CASSQILADTDTQYF TGCGCCAGCAGCCAAATACTAGCGGATACAGATACGCAGTATTTT
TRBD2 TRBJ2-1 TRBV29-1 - CSVGSSGTSGYNEQFF TGCAGCGTTGGATCTTCCGGGACTAGCGGGTACAATGAGCAGTTCTTC
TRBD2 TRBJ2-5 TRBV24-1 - CATSSRGSQETQYF TGTGCCACCTCAAGTCGCGGGAGCCAAGAGACCCAGTACTTC
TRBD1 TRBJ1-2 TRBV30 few CAWSVSGWDRAVGYTF TGTGCCTGGAGTGTAAGCGGCTGGGACAGGGCAGTAGGCTACACCTTC
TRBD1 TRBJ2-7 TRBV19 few CAVQGAYEQYF TGTGCCGTTCAGGGGGCCTACGAGCAGTACTTC
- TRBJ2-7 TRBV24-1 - CATSDRNRDYEQYF TGTGCCACCAGTGACCGCAACAGGGATTACGAGCAGTACTTC
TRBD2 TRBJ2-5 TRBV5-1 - CASSLGLAGYQETQYF TGCGCCAGCAGCCTGGGACTAGCGGGATACCAAGAGACCCAGTACTTC
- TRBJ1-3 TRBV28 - CASSPQRGRVGDTIYF TGTGCCAGCAGTCCCCAAAGGGGAAGGGTAGGGGACACCATATATTTT
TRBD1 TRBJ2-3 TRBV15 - CATSTRQGRTDTQYF TGTGCCACCAGCACAAGACAGGGAAGGACAGATACGCAGTATTTT
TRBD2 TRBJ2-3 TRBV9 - CASSVPLTSGRADTQYF TGTGCCAGCAGCGTTCCCCTGACTAGCGGGAGGGCAGATACGCAGTATTTT
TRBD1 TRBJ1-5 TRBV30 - CAWKRTGGNQPQHF TGTGCCTGGAAACGGACAGGGGGAAATCAGCCCCAGCATTTT
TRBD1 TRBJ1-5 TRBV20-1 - CSASEQGADQPQHF TGCAGTGCTAGTGAACAGGGGGCGGATCAGCCCCAGCATTTT
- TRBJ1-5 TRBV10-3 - CAISESGGNNQPQHF TGTGCCATCAGTGAGTCAGGGGGTAACAATCAGCCCCAGCATTTT
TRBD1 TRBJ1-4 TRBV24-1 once CATSDSGTGLNEKLFF TGTGCCACCAGTGATTCAGGGACAGGGCTAAATGAAAAACTGTTTTTT
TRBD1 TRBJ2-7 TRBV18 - CASSPDRVYEQYF TGTGCCAGCTCACCCGACAGGGTCTACGAGCAGTACTTC
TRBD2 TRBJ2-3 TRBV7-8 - CASSLDPGLVRDTQYF TGTGCCAGCAGCTTAGATCCGGGACTAGTAAGAGATACGCAGTATTTT
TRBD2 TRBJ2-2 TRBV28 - CASGREDTGELFF TGTGCCAGCGGGAGGGAGGACACCGGGGAGCTGTTTTTT
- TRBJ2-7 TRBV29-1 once CSVPGYGNEQYF TGCAGCGTTCCAGGTTACGGCAACGAGCAGTACTTC
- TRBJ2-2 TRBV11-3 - CASSLTAGELFF TGTGCCAGCAGCTTAACGGCCGGGGAGCTGTTTTTT
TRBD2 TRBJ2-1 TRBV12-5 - CASGLGGTSSDEQFF TGTGCTAGTGGTTTGGGCGGGACTAGTAGCGATGAGCAGTTCTTC
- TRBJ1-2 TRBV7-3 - CASRSPPDGYTF TGTGCCAGCAGGTCACCGCCGGATGGCTACACCTTC
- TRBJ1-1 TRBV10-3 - CAIRPNGNKGMNTEAFF TGTGCCATCAGACCCAACGGGAACAAGGGCATGAACACTGAAGCTTTCTTT
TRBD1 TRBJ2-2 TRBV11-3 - CASSLGQGASDSGELFF TGTGCCAGCAGCTTAGGGCAGGGGGCTAGCGACTCCGGGGAGCTGTTTTTT
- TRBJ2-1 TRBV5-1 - CASSLESPSSYNEQFF TGCGCCAGCAGCTTGGAGAGCCCGAGCTCCTACAATGAGCAGTTCTTC
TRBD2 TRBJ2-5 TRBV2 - CASRRSSGRGQETQYF TGTGCCAGCAGAAGATCTAGCGGGAGGGGACAAGAGACCCAGTACTTC
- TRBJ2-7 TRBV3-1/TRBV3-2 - CASSQASGFEQYF TGTGCCAGCAGCCAAGCGTCAGGTTTCGAGCAGTACTTC
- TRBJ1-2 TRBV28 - CASTKLQGEANYGYTF TGTGCCAGCACTAAACTCCAGGGTGAGGCTAACTATGGCTACACCTTC
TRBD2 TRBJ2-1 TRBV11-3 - CASTESLVLAGEGTYNEQFF TGTGCCAGCACCGAATCTTTAGTACTAGCGGGAGAGGGGACCTACAATGAGCAGTTCTTC
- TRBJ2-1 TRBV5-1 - CASSLARRQDNEQFF TGCGCCAGCAGCTTGGCCCGGAGGCAGGACAATGAGCAGTTCTTC
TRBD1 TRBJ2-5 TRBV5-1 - CASSLPTGSETQYF TGCGCCAGCAGCTTGCCGACAGGGTCAGAGACCCAGTACTTC
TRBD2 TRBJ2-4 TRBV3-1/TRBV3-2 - CASSQDLGGRAPKNIQYF TGTGCCAGCAGCCAAGATCTCGGCGGGAGGGCCCCCAAAAACATTCAGTACTTC
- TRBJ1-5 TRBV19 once CASSTARDRDQPQHF TGTGCCAGTAGTACCGCCAGGGATCGCGATCAGCCCCAGCATTTT
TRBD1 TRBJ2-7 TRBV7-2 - CASSSRQGGTYEQYF TGTGCCAGCAGCTCTCGACAGGGGGGGACCTACGAGCAGTACTTC
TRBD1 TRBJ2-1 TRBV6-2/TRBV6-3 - CASSYGTGGFVRSYNEQFF TGTGCCAGCAGTTACGGGACAGGGGGTTTCGTGAGGTCCTACAATGAGCAGTTCTTC
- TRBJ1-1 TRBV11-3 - CASTGSYTEAFF TGTGCCAGCACTGGCTCATACACTGAAGCTTTCTTT
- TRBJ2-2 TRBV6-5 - CASRNPRGPGELFF TGTGCCAGCAGAAATCCCAGGGGTCCCGGGGAGCTGTTTTTT
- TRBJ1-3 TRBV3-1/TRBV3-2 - CASSQLTAGNTIYF TGTGCCAGCAGCCAATTGACAGCTGGAAACACCATATATTTT
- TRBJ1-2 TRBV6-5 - CASSPRGYLNYGYTF TGTGCCAGCAGTCCACGGGGGTACCTAAACTATGGCTACACCTTC